Sequencing of this T cell receptor (beta chain) was carried out in a study of blood T cell repertoires in COVID-19. About the research overall: Sites across the United States, Italy and Spain contributed samples from acute and convalescent COVID-19. T cells, B-cell-depleted T cells, or PBMCs provided the cDNA or gDNA that served as material.

As originally analysed: Amplified reference gene primers provided the basis for estimating nucleated cell counts. TCRdb's copy holds only in-frame clones and misses some; the assay was immunoSEQ multiplex PCR. For V, J and clone size, that table is used; D and trimming come from the DNA. This sample has approximately 300,000 clones, with around 89% found just once. Trimming removed 5 bases from V and 3 bases from J, with 11 bases in between. This CDR3 has 13 amino acids. The V gene's germline CDR1 is SGHRS and CDR2 YFSETQ. The sequenced sample consisted of peripheral blood. The chain employs TRBV5-1 and TRBJ2-5; D uncertain. The clonotype originates from a man aged 25-45 years with acute or convalescent COVID-19. The CDR3 DNA reads TGCGCCAGCAGTAGCAGAAACGAAGAGACCCAGTACTTC. Encoded protein: CASSSRNEETQYF.